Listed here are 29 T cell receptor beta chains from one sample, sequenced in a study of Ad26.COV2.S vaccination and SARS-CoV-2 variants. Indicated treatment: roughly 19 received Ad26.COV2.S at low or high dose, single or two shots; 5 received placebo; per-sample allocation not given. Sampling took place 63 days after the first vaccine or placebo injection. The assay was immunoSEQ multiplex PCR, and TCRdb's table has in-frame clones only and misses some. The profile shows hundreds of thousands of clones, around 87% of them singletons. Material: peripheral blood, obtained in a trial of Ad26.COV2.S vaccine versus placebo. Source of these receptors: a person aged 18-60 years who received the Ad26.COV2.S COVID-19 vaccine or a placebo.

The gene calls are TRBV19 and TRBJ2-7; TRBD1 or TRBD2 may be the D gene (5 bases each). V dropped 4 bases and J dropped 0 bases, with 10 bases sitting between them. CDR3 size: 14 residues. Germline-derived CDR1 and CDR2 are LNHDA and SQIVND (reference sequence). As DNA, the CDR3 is TGTGCCAGTAGTACCCGGGACGGCTCCTACGAGCAGTACTTC. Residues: CASSTRDGSYEQYF.

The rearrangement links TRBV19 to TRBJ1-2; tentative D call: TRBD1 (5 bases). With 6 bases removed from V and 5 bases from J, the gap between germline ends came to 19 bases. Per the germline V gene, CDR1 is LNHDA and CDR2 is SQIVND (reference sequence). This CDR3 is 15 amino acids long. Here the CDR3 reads CASRKARGGLYGYTF. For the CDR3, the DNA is TGTGCCAGTAGGAAGGCCCGTGGGGGTCTTTATGGCTACACCTTC.

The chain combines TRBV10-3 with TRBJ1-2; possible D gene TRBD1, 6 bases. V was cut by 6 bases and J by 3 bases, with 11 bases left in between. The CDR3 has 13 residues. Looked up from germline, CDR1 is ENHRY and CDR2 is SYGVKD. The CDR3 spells CAIRRQEDYGYTF. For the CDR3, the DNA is TGTGCCATCAGAAGACAGGAGGACTATGGCTACACCTTC.

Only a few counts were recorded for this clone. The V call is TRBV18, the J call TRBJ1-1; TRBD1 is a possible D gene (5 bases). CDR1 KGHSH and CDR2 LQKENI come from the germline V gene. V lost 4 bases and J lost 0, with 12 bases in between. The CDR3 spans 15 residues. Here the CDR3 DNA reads TGTGCCAGCTCACAGGGGCGACAGTTGAACACTGAAGCTTTCTTT. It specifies CASSQGRQLNTEAFF.

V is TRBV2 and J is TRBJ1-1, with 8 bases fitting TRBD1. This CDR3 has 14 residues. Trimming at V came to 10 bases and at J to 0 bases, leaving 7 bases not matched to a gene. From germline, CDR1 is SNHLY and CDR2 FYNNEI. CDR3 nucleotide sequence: TGTGCCACTAGGACAGGGAGCATGAACACTGAAGCTTTCTTT. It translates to CATRTGSMNTEAFF.

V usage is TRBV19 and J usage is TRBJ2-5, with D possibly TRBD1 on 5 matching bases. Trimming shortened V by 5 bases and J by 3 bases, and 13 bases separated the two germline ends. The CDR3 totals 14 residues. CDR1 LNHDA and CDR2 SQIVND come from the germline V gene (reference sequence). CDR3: CASSQYQGKETQYF. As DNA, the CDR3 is TGTGCCAGTAGTCAATATCAGGGTAAAGAGACCCAGTACTTC.

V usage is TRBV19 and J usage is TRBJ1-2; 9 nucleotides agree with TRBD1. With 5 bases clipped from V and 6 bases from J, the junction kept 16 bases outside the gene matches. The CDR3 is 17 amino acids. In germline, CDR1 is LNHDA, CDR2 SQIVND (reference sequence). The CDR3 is CASSLLGQGARVHGYTF. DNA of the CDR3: TGTGCCAGTAGTTTACTGGGACAGGGTGCGAGAGTCCATGGCTACACCTTC. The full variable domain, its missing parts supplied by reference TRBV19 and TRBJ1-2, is DGGITQSPKYLFRKEGQNVTLSCEQNLNHDAMYWYRQDPGQGLRLIYYSQIVNDFQKGDIAEGYSVSREKKESFPLTVTSAQKNPTAFYLCASSLLGQGARVHGYTFGSGTRLTVV.

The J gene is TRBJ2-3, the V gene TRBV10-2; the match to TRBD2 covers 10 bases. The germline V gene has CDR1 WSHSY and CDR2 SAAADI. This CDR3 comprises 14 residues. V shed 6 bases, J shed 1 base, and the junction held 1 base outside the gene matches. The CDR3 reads CASRGLARTDTQYF. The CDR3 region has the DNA TGCGCCAGCAGGGGACTAGCGCGCACAGATACGCAGTATTTT.

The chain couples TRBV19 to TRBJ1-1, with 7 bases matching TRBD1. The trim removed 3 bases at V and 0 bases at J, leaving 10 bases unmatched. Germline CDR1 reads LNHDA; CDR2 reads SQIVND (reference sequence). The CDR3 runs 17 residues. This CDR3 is CASSIAAGGGLNTEAFF. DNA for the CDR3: TGTGCCAGTAGTATCGCGGCAGGGGGAGGCCTGAACACTGAAGCTTTCTTT. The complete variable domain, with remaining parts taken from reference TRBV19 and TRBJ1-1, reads DGGITQSPKYLFRKEGQNVTLSCEQNLNHDAMYWYRQDPGQGLRLIYYSQIVNDFQKGDIAEGYSVSREKKESFPLTVTSAQKNPTAFYLCASSIAAGGGLNTEAFFGQGTRLTVV.

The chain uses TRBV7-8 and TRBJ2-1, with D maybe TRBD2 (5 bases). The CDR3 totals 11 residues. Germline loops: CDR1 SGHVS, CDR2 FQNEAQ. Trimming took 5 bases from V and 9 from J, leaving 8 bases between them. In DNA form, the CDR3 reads TGTGCCAGCAGCAAGAGCGGTGAGCAGTTCTTC. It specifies CASSKSGEQFF.

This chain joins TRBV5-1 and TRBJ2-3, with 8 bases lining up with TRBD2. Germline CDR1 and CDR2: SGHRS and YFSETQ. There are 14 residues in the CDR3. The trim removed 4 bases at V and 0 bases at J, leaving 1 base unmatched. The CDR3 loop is CASSLAGSTDTQYF. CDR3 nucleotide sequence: TGCGCCAGCAGCCTAGCGGGTAGCACAGATACGCAGTATTTT.

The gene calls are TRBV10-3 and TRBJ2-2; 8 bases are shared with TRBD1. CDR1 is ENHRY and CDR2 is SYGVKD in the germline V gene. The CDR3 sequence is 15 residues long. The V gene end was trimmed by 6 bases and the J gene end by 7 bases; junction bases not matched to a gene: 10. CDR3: CAIRDRARRGGELFF. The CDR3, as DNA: TGTGCCATCAGGGACAGGGCGCGAAGGGGCGGGGAGCTGTTTTTT.

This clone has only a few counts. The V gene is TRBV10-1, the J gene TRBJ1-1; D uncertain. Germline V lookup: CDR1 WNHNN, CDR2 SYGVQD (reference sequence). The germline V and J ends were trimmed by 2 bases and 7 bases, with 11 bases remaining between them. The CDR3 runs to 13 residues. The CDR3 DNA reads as TGCGCCAGCAGTGAGAACGACGGGCGTGAAGCTTTCTTT. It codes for CASSENDGREAFF.

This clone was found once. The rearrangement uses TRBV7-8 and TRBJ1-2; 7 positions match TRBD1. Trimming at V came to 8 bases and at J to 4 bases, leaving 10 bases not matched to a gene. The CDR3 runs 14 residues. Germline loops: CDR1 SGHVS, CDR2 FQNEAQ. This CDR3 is CASFRGLDGYGYTF. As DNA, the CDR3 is TGTGCCAGCTTCAGGGGGTTGGACGGCTATGGCTACACCTTC.

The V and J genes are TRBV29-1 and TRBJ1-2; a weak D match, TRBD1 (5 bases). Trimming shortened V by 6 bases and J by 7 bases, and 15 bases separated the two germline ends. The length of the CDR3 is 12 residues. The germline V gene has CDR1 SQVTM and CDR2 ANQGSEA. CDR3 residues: CSVADSWGGYTF. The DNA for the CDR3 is TGCAGCGTGGCCGACAGTTGGGGTGGCTACACCTTC. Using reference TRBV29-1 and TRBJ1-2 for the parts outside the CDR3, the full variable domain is SAVISQKPSRDICQRGTSLTIQCQVDSQVTMMFWYRQQPGQSLTLIATANQGSEATYESGFVIDKFPISRPNLTFSTLTVSNMSPEDSSIYLCSVADSWGGYTFGSGTRLTVV.

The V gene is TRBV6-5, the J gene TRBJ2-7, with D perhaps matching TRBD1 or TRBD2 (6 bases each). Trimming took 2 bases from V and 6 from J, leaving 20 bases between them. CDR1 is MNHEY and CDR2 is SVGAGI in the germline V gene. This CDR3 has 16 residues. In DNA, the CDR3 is TGTGCCAGCAGTTACGGCCCCTCGGGGGCGAGGGGCGAGCAGTACTTC. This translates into CASSYGPSGARGEQYF.

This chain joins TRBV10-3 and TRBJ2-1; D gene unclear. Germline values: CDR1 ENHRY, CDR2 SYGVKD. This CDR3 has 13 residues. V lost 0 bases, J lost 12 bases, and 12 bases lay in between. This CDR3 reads CAISESIASTQFF. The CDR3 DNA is TGTGCCATCAGTGAGTCGATCGCCAGTACGCAGTTCTTC.

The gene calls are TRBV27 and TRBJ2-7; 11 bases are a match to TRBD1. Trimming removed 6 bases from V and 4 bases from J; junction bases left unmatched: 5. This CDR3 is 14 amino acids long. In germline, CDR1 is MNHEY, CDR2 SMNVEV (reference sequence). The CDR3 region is CASRRTGGIYEQYF. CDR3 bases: TGTGCCAGCAGAAGGACAGGGGGCATATACGAGCAGTACTTC.

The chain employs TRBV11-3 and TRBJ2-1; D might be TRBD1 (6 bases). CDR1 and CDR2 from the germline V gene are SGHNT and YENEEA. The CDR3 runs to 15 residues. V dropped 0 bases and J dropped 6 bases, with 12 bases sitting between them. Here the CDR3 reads CASSLESIGGNEQFF. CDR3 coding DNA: TGTGCCAGCAGCTTAGAAAGTATAGGGGGCAATGAGCAGTTCTTC.

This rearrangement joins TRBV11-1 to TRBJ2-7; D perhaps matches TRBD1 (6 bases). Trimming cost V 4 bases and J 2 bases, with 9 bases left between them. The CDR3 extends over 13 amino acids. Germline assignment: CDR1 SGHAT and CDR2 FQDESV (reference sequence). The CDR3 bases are TGTGCCAGCAGCTCAGGGGTCACCTACGAGCAGTACTTC. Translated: CASSSGVTYEQYF. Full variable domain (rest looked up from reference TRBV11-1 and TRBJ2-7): EAEVAQSPRYKITEKSQAVAFWCDPISGHATLYWYRQILGQGPELLVQFQDESVVDDSQLPKDRFSAERLKGVDSTLKIQPAELGDSAMYLCASSSGVTYEQYFGPGTRLTVT.

CDR3 region: CASSIRASLFGYYEQYF. In DNA, the CDR3 is TGTGCCAGTAGTATCAGAGCGTCCCTGTTCGGGTACTACGAGCAGTACTTC. The chain links TRBV19 to TRBJ2-7; no definite D call. This CDR3 is built from 17 residues. V lost 3 bases and J lost 3, with 21 bases in between. Germline V lookup: CDR1 LNHDA, CDR2 SQIVND (reference sequence). The full variable domain, rest sourced from reference TRBV19 and TRBJ2-7, is DGGITQSPKYLFRKEGQNVTLSCEQNLNHDAMYWYRQDPGQGLRLIYYSQIVNDFQKGDIAEGYSVSREKKESFPLTVTSAQKNPTAFYLCASSIRASLFGYYEQYFGPGTRLTVT.

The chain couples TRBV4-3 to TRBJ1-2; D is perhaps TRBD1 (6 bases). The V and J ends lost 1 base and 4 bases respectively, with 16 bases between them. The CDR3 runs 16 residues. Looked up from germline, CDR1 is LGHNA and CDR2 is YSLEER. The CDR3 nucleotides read TGCGCCAGCAGCCAAGTTTCGGCAGGGGAAGGCTATGGCTACACCTTC. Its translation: CASSQVSAGEGYGYTF.

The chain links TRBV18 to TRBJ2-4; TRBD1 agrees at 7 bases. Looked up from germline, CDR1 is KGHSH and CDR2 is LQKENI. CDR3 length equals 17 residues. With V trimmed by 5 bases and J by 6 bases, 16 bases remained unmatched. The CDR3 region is CASSSLNPQGVANIQYF. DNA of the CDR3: TGTGCCAGCTCAAGCCTTAATCCGCAGGGGGTAGCAAACATTCAGTACTTC.

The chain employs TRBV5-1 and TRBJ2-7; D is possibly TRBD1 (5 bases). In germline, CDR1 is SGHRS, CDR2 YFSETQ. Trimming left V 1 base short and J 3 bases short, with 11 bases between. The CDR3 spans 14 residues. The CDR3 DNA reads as TGCGCCAGCAGCTTGCAGGGTGGGGTCTACGAGCAGTACTTC. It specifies CASSLQGGVYEQYF.

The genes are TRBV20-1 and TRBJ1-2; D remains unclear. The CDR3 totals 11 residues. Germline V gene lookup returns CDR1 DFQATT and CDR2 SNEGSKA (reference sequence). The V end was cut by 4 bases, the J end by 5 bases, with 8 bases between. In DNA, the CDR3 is TGCAGTGCTAATATGAATTATGGCTACACCTTC. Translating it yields CSANMNYGYTF.

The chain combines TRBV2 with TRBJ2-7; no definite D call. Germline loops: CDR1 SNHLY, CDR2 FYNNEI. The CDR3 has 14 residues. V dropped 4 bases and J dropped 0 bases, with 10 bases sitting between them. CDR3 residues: CASSGRSSSYEQYF. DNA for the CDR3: TGTGCCAGCAGTGGACGAAGTAGCTCCTACGAGCAGTACTTC.

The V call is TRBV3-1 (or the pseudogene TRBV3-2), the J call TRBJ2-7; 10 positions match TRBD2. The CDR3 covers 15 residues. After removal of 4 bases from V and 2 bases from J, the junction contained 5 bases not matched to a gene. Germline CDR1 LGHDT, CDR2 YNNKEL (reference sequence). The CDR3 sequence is CASSRASGGAYEQYF. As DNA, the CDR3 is TGTGCCAGCAGCCGGGCTAGCGGGGGAGCCTACGAGCAGTACTTC.

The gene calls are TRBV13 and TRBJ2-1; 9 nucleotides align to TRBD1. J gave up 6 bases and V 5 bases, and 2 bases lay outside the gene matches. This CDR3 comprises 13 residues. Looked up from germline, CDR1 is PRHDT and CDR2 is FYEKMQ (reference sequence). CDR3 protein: CASSADRGNEQFF. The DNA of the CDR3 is TGTGCCAGCAGCGCGGACAGGGGCAATGAGCAGTTCTTC.

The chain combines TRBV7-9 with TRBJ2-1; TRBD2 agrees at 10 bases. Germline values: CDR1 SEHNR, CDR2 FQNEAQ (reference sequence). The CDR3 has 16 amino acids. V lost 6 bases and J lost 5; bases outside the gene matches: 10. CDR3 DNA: TGTGCCAGCAGGGCTAGCGGGAGCTCCTTCCACAATGAGCAGTTCTTC. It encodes CASRASGSSFHNEQFF. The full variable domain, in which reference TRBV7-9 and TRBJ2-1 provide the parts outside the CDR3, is DTGVSQNPRHKITKRGQNVTFRCDPISEHNRLYWYRQTLGQGPEFLTYFQNEAQLEKSRLLSDRFSAERPKGSFSTLEIQRTEQGDSAMYLCASRASGSSFHNEQFFGPGTRLTVL.